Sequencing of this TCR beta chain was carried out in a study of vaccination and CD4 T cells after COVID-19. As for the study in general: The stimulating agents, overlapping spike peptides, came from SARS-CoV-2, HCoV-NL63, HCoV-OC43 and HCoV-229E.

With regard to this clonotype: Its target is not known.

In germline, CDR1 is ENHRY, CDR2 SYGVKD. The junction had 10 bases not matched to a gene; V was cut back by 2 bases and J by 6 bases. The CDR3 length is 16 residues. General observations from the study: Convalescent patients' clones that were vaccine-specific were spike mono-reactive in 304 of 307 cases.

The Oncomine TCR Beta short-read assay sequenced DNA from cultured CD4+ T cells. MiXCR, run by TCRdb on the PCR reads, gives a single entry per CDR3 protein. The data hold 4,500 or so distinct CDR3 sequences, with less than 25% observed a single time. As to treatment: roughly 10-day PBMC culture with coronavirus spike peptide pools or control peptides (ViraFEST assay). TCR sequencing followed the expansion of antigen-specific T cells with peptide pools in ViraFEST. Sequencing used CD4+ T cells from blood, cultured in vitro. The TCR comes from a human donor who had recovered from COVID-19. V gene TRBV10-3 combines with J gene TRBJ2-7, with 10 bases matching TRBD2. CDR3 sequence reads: CAISEVPGTSVAEQYF. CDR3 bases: TGTGCCATCAGTGAGGTCCCCGGGACTAGCGTCGCCGAGCAGTACTTC.